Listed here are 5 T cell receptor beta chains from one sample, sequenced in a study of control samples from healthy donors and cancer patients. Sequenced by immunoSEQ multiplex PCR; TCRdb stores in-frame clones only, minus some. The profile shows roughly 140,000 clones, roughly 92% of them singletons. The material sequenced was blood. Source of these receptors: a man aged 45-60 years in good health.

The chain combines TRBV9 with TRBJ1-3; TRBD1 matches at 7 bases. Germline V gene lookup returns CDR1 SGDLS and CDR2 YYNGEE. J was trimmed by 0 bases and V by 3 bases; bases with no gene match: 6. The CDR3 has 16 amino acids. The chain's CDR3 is CASSERQGASGNTIYF. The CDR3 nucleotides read TGTGCCAGCAGCGAGAGACAGGGAGCCTCTGGAAACACCATATATTTT.

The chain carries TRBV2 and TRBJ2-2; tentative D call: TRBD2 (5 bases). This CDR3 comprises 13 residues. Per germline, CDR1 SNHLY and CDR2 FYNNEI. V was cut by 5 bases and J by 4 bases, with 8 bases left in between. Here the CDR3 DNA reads TGTGCCAGCAGTCTCGGACTCACCGGGGAGCTGTTTTTT. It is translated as CASSLGLTGELFF.

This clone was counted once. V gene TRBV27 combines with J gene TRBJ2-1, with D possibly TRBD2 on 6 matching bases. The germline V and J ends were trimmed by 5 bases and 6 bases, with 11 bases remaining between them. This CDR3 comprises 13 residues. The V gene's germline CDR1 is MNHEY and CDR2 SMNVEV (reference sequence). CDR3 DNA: TGTGCCAGCAGTCCTTCGACTAGCAATGAGCAGTTCTTC. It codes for CASSPSTSNEQFF.

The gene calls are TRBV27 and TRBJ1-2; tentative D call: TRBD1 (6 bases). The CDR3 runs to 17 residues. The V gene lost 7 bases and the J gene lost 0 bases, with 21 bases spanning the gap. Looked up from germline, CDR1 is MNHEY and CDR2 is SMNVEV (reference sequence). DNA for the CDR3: TGTGCCAGCAAACACGGGCAGGGGCTGTCAGCTAACTATGGCTACACCTTC. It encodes CASKHGQGLSANYGYTF.

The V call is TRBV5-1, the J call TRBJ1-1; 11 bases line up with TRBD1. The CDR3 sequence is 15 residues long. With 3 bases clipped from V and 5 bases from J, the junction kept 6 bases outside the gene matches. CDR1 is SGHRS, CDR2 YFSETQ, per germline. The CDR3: CASSYQGQGETEAFF. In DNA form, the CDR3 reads TGCGCCAGCAGCTACCAGGGACAGGGGGAAACTGAAGCTTTCTTT.